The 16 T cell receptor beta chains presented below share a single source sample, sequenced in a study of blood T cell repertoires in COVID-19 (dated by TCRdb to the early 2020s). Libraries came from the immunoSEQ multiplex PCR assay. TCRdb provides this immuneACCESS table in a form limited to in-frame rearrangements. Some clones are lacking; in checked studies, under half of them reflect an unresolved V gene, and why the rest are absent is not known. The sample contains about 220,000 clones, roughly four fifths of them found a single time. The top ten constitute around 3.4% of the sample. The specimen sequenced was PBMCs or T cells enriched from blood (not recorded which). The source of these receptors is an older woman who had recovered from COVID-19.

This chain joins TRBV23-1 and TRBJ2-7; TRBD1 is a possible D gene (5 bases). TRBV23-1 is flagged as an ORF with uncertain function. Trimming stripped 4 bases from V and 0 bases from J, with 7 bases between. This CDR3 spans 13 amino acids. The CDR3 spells CASSRQYSYEQYF. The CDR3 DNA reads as TGCGCCAGCAGTCGACAGTACTCCTACGAGCAGTACTTC.

Here the CDR3 DNA reads TGTGCCAGCAGCTTGGCCTTAGGAACAGGGAACAATTCACCCCTCCACTTT. Its translation is CASSLALGTGNNSPLHF. V and J are TRBV5-4 and TRBJ1-6; tentative D call: TRBD1 (6 bases). The germline V and J ends were trimmed by 0 bases and 7 bases, with 17 bases remaining between them. Germline V CDR1 and CDR2: SGHNT, YYREEE (reference sequence). The CDR3 has 17 residues.

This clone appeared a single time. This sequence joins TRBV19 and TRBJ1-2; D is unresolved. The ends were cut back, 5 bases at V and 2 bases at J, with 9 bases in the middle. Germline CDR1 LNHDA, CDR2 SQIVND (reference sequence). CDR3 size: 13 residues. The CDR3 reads CASSADTNYGYTF. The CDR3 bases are TGTGCCAGTAGTGCAGACACCAACTATGGCTACACCTTC.

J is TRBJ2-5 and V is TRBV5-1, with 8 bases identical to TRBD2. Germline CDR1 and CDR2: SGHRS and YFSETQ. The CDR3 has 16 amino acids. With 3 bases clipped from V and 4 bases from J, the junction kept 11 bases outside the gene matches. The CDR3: CASSWSREGRRETQYF. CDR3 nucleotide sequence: TGCGCCAGCAGCTGGTCCCGGGAGGGCCGGCGAGAGACCCAGTACTTC.

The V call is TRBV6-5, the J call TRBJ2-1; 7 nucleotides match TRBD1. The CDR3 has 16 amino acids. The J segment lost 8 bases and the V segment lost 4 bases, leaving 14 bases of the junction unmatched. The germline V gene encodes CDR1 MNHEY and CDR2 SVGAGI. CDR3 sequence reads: CASSSPPGQHPHEQFF. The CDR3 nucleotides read TGTGCCAGCAGTTCCCCTCCGGGACAGCACCCTCATGAGCAGTTCTTC.

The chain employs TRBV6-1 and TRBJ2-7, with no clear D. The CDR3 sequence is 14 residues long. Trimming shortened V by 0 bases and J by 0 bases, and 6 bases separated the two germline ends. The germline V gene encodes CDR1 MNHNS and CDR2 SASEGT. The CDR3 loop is CASSEAHNSYEQYF. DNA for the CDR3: TGTGCCAGCAGTGAAGCGCACAACTCCTACGAGCAGTACTTC.

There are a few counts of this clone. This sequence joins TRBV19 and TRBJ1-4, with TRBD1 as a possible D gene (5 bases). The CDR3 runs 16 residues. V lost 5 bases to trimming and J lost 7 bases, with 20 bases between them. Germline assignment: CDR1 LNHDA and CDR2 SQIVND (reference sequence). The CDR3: CASSAGRTYSAEKLFF. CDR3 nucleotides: TGTGCCAGTAGTGCAGGGAGGACGTACTCGGCTGAAAAACTGTTTTTT.

CDR3 loop: CASSSDRGHLNTEAFF. Here the CDR3 DNA reads TGCGCCAGCAGCTCGGACAGGGGACATTTGAACACTGAAGCTTTCTTT. This chain connects TRBV5-1 to TRBJ1-1, with 9 bases aligning to TRBD1. The length of the CDR3 is 16 residues. V lost 3 bases, J lost 0 bases, and 6 bases stayed unmatched. Germline V gives CDR1 SGHRS, CDR2 YFSETQ.

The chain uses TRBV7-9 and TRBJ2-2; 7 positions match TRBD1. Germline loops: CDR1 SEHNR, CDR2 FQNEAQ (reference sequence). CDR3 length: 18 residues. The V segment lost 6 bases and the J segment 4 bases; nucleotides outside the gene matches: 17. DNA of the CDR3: TGTGCCAGCAGTTCATCACTCCGGGACAGAAGTTCCACCGGGGAGCTGTTTTTT. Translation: CASSSSLRDRSSTGELFF.

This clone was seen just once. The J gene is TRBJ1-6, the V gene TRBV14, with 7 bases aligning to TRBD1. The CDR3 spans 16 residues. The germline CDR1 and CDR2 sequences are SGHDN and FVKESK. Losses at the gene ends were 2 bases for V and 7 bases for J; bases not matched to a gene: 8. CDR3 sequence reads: CASSQYLDRVNSPLHF. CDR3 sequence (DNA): TGTGCCAGCAGCCAATATCTAGACAGGGTAAATTCACCCCTCCACTTT.

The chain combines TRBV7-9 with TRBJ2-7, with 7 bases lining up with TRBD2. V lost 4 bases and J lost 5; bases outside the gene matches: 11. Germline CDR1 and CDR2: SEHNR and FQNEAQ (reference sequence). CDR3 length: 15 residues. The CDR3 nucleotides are TGTGCCAGCAGCTCATACGGCGGGGGTGCCCACGAGCAGTACTTC. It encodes CASSSYGGGAHEQYF.

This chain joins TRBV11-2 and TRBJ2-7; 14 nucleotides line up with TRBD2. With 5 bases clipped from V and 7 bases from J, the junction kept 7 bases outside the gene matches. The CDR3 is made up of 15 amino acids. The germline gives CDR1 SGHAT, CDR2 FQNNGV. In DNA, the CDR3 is TGTGCCAGCAGCCCCGGGACTAGCGGGAGTTATGAGCAGTACTTC. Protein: CASSPGTSGSYEQYF.

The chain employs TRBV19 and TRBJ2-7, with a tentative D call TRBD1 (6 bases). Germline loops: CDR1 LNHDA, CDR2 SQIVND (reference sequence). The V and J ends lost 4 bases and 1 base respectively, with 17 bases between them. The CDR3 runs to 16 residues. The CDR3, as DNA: TGTGCCAGTAGTACAGCCAGGGGTTCCGGTTCCTACGAGCAGTACTTC. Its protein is CASSTARGSGSYEQYF.

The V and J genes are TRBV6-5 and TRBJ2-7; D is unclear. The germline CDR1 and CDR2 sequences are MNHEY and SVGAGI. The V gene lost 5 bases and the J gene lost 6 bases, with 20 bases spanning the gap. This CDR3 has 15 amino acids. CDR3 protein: CASSPLGPSGGEQYF. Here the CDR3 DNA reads TGTGCCAGCAGTCCCCTTGGGCCCAGTGGTGGCGAGCAGTACTTC.

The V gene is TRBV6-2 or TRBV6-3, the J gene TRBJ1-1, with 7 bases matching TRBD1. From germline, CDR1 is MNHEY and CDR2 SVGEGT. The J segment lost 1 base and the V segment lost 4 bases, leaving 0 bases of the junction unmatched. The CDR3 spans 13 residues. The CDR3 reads CASSWTGNTEAFF. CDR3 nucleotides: TGTGCCAGCAGTTGGACAGGGAACACTGAAGCTTTCTTT.

Written as DNA, the CDR3 is TGTGCCAGTTCGACAGCTCTCTCCTACGAGCAGTACTTC. Translated, it gives CASSTALSYEQYF. The J gene is TRBJ2-7, the V gene TRBV27; D might be TRBD1 (5 bases). With 9 bases removed from V and 0 bases from J, the gap between germline ends came to 12 bases. Germline V gene data show CDR1 as MNHEY and CDR2 as SMNVEV (reference sequence). This CDR3 spans 13 amino acids.